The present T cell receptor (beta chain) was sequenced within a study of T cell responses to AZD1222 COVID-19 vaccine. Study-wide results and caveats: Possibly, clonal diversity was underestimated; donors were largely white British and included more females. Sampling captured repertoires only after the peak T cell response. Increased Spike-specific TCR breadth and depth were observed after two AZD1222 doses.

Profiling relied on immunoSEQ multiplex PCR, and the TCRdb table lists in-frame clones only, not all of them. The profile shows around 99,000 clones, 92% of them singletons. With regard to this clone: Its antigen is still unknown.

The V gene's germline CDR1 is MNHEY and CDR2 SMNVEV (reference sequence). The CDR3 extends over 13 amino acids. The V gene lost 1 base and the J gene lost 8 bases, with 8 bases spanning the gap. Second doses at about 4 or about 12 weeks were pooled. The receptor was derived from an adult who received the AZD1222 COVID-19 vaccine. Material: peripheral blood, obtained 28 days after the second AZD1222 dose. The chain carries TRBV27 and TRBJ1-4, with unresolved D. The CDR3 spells CASSLLFDEKLFF. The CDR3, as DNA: TGTGCCAGCAGTTTATTATTTGACGAAAAACTGTTTTTT.